The 10 T cell receptor beta chains below were found in one sample sequenced in a study of cytomegalovirus exposure and HLA in healthy donors. Primers for the PCR totalled 60 Vbeta and 13 Jbeta. Assay used: immunoSEQ multiplex PCR; TCRdb lists only in-frame clones, some missing. The repertoire includes around 130,000 clones, approximately 85% of them detected once, and less than 7% sits in the top ten. Sequencing was performed on PBMCs. These receptors were collected from a woman aged 30 to 39 in good health and CMV-seropositive.

The V gene is TRBV5-1, the J gene TRBJ2-1; 8 bases are shared with TRBD1. The CDR3 loop spans 15 amino acids. The trim removed 4 bases at V and 7 bases at J, leaving 10 bases unmatched. Germline V gives CDR1 SGHRS, CDR2 YFSETQ. The CDR3 sequence: CASSHGQGRNNEQFF. The CDR3 nucleotides read TGCGCCAGCAGCCACGGACAGGGTAGGAATAATGAGCAGTTCTTC.

CDR3 residues: CASSPTGVEQYF. The CDR3 nucleotides are TGTGCCAGCAGTCCTACAGGGGTTGAGCAGTACTTC. The chain employs TRBV6-5 and TRBJ2-7; 7 bases match TRBD1. The CDR3 is made up of 12 amino acids. V shed 5 bases, J shed 7 bases, and the junction held 5 bases outside the gene matches. From germline, CDR1 is MNHEY and CDR2 SVGAGI.

The chain combines TRBV29-1 with TRBJ2-5; 7 nucleotides align to TRBD2. V gave up 6 bases and J gave up 5 bases; unmatched junction bases: 12. CDR1 is SQVTM, CDR2 ANQGSEA, per germline. This CDR3 has 14 amino acids. Here the CDR3 reads CSVGGSSGSETQYF. Here the CDR3 DNA reads TGCAGCGTGGGAGGGAGTAGCGGGTCTGAGACCCAGTACTTC.

This rearrangement joins TRBV6-1 to TRBJ2-6, with a weak D call TRBD2 (6 bases). CDR1 and CDR2 from the germline V gene are MNHNS and SASEGT. Trimming cost V 8 bases and J 2 bases, with 13 bases left between them. The CDR3 length is 15 residues. The CDR3 is CASSEVAAGANVLTF. CDR3 sequence (DNA): TGTGCCAGCTCCGAAGTAGCGGCTGGGGCCAACGTCCTGACTTTC.

J is TRBJ2-7 and V is TRBV6-1, with 7 bases identical to TRBD1. Germline-derived CDR1 and CDR2 are MNHNS and SASEGT. V lost 2 bases and J lost 4; bases outside the gene matches: 11. CDR3 length: 16 amino acids. CDR3 coding DNA: TGTGCCAGCAGTGAACCTCAAGGGGACAGAATATACGAGCAGTACTTC. This encodes CASSEPQGDRIYEQYF.

This clone was found once. The chain couples TRBV13 to TRBJ2-7, with a possible D match to TRBD2 (6 bases). Germline V lookup: CDR1 PRHDT, CDR2 FYEKMQ (reference sequence). This CDR3 spans 13 amino acids. The germline V and J ends were trimmed by 8 bases and 6 bases, with 17 bases remaining between them. The CDR3 sequence: CASGLRGMPEQYF. For the CDR3, the DNA is TGTGCCAGCGGGTTGCGGGGAATGCCCGAGCAGTACTTC. Using reference TRBV13 and TRBJ2-7 for the parts outside the CDR3, the full variable domain is AAGVIQSPRHLIKEKRETATLKCYPIPRHDTVYWYQQGPGQDPQFLISFYEKMQSDKGSIPDRFSAQQFSDYHSELNMSSLELGDSALYFCASGLRGMPEQYFGPGTRLTVT.

The chain joins TRBV6-1 to TRBJ2-7, with TRBD1 identical over 9 bases. This CDR3 comprises 14 residues. Germline CDR1 and CDR2: MNHNS and SASEGT. The V gene end was trimmed by 4 bases and the J gene end by 3 bases; junction bases not matched to a gene: 4. This CDR3 is CASSAGQGRYEQYF. In DNA form, the CDR3 reads TGTGCCAGCAGTGCGGGACAGGGCCGCTACGAGCAGTACTTC.

The CDR3 spells CASSVQTSGINEQFF. In DNA form, the CDR3 reads TGTGCCAGCAGTGTTCAGACTAGCGGGATCAATGAGCAGTTCTTC. This chain uses TRBV6-1 with TRBJ2-1; TRBD2 aligns across 11 bases. The CDR3 contains 15 residues. With V trimmed by 4 bases and J by 6 bases, 5 bases remained unmatched. CDR1 is MNHNS and CDR2 is SASEGT in the germline V gene.

CDR3 in DNA: TGTGCCATCAGTGAGCTAGGGGACAATCAGCCCCAGCATTTT. Protein: CAISELGDNQPQHF. The chain uses TRBV10-3 and TRBJ1-5, with D tentatively TRBD1 (5 bases). The germline CDR1 and CDR2 sequences are ENHRY and SYGVKD. Trimming removed 2 bases from V and 3 bases from J, with 8 bases in between. This CDR3 region has 14 residues.

This clone was picked up a small number of times. This sequence joins TRBV28 and TRBJ1-2; tentatively, D is TRBD1 (5 bases). The CDR3 runs to 11 residues. The V end lost 4 bases, the J end lost 8 bases, and 8 bases lay between the germline ends. The V gene's germline CDR1 is MDHEN and CDR2 SYDVKM. CDR3 nucleotide sequence: TGTGCCAGCAGTTGGGGCAGCGGCTACACCTTC. Translating gives CASSWGSGYTF.